The TCR beta chain described here comes from a study of blood T cell repertoires in COVID-19. Generated by immunoSEQ multiplex PCR, the TCRdb table keeps only in-frame clones and is missing some. The data hold about 350,000 clones, with roughly 89% observed a single time. In germline, CDR1 is MNHEY, CDR2 SMNVEV (reference sequence). Trimming shortened V by 2 bases and J by 0 bases, and 8 bases separated the two germline ends. The CDR3 has 16 residues. The sequenced material came from peripheral blood. This sequence was found in a man aged 25 to 45 with COVID-19, enrolled during active disease. This chain uses TRBV27 with TRBJ1-6, with D unresolved. The CDR3 sequence is CASSLGTSSYNSPLHF. The CDR3 coding sequence is TGTGCCAGCAGTTTAGGAACTAGCTCCTATAATTCACCCCTCCACTTT.